The TCR beta chain described here comes from a study of blood T cell repertoires in COVID-19. Study information: In each case, the material was cDNA or gDNA derived from T cells, B-cell-depleted T cells, or PBMCs.

V shed 6 bases and J shed 4 bases, with 21 bases lying between them. The CDR3 consists of 17 residues. Per germline, CDR1 SEHNR and CDR2 FQNEAQ (reference sequence). Per the original methods: Reference gene primer amplification in the assay estimated nucleated cell counts. TCRdb's copy holds only in-frame clones and misses some; the assay was immunoSEQ multiplex PCR. V and J calls and clone size are given by that table; D and trimming were obtained from the DNA. The sample includes under 100,000 clones, about nine tenths of them seen just once. Sequencing input: peripheral blood. The source of this sequence is a woman aged 70-85 years with acute or convalescent COVID-19. The rearrangement uses TRBV7-9 and TRBJ2-2; maybe TRBD1 (6 bases). The CDR3 DNA sequence: TGTGCCAGCAGTACAGTTCGGACAGCTCGAGGCACCGGGGAGCTGTTTTTT. Protein product: CASSTVRTARGTGELFF. The whole variable domain, filled in from reference TRBV7-9 and TRBJ2-2, reads DTGVSQNPRHKITKRGQNVTFRCDPISEHNRLYWYRQTLGQGPEFLTYFQNEAQLEKSRLLSDRFSAERPKGSFSTLEIQRTEQGDSAMYLCASSTVRTARGTGELFFGEGSRLTVL.